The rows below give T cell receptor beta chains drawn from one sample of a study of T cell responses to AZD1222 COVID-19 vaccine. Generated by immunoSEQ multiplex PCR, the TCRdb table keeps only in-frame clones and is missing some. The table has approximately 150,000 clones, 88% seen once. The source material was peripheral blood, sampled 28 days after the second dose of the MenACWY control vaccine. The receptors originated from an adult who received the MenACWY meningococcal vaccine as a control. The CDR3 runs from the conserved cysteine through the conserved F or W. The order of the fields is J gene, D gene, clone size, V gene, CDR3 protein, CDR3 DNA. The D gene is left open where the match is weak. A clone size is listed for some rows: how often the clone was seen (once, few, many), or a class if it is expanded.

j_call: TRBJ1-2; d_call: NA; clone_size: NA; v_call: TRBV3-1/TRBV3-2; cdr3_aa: CASSQRPSQGSNSGYTF; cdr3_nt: TGTGCCAGCAGCCAACGACCTAGCCAGGGGTCGAACAGTGGCTACACCTTC
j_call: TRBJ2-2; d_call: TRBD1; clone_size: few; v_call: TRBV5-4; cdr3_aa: CASSPPPGTGFNTGELFF; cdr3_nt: TGTGCCAGCAGCCCCCCACCCGGGACAGGCTTCAACACCGGGGAGCTGTTTTTT
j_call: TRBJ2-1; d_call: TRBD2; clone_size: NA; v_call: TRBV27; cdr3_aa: CASSLGTSLAVGNEQFF; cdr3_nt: TGTGCCAGCAGTTTAGGGACTAGTCTAGCGGTTGGGAATGAGCAGTTCTTC
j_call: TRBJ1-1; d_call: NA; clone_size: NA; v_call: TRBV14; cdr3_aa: CASSQGRGTEYTEAFF; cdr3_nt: TGTGCCAGCAGCCAAGGGCGCGGGACGGAGTACACTGAAGCTTTCTTT
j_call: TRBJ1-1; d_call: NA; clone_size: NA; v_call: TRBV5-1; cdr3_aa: CASSPQGTTSTEAFF; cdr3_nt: TGCGCCAGCAGCCCACAGGGAACTACGAGCACTGAAGCTTTCTTT
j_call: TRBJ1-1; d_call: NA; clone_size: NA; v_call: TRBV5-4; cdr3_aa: CAFRGSTNTEAFF; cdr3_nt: TGTGCCTTCAGGGGTTCCACGAACACTGAAGCTTTCTTT
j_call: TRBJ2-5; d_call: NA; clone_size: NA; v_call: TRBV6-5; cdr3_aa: CASGIAGETQYF; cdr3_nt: TGTGCCAGCGGAATTGCGGGAGAGACCCAGTACTTC
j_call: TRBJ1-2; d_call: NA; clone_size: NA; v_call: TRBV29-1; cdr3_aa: CSGGVAGIGYTF; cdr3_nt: TGCAGCGGCGGAGTGGCGGGGATCGGCTACACCTTC
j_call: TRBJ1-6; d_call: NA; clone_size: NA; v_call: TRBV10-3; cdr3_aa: CAISEAQGNSPLHF; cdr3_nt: TGTGCCATCAGTGAAGCGCAGGGGAATTCACCCCTCCACTTT
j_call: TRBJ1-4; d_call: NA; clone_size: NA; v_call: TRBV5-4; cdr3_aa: CASSSRGREKLFF; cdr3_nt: TGTGCCAGCAGTTCCCGTGGGCGTGAAAAACTGTTTTTT
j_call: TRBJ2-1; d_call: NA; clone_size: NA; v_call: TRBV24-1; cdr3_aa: CATSDPGLPTYNEQFF; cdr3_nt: TGTGCCACCAGTGACCCGGGACTCCCTACTTACAATGAGCAGTTCTTC
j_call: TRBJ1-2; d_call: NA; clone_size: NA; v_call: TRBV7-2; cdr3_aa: CASSLGQNYGYTF; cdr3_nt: TGTGCCAGCAGCTTAGGTCAGAACTATGGCTACACCTTC
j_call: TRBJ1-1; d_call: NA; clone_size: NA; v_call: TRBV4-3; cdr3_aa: CASSQGVDTFRTEAFF; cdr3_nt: TGCGCCAGCAGCCAAGGGGTAGACACGTTTCGCACTGAAGCTTTCTTT
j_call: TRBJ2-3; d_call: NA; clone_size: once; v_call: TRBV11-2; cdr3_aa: CASTHPGSADTQYF; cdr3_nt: TGTGCCAGCACCCATCCCGGGAGCGCAGATACGCAGTATTTT
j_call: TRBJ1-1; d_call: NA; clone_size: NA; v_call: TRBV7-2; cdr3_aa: CASSHPVGSMNTEAFF; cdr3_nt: TGTGCCAGCAGCCACCCGGTCGGCAGCATGAACACTGAAGCTTTCTTT
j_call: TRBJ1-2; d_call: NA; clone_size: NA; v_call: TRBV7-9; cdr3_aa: CASSILDRNYGYTF; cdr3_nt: TGTGCCAGCAGCATATTGGACCGGAACTATGGCTACACCTTC
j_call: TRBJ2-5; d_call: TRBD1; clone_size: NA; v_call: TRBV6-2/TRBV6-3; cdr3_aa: CASSYSQGDRETQYF; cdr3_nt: TGTGCCAGCAGTTACAGTCAAGGGGACAGGGAGACCCAGTACTTC
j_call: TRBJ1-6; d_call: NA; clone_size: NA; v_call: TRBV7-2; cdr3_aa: CASSLSANYNSPLHF; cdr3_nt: TGTGCCAGCAGCTTATCCGCCAACTATAATTCACCCCTCCACTTT
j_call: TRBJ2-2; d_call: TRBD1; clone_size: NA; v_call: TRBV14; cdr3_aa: CASSPDRGQGTGELFF; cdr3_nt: TGTGCCAGCAGCCCTGACAGGGGGCAAGGCACCGGGGAGCTGTTTTTT
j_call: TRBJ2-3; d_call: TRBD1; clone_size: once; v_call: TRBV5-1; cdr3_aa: CASSPGQETTDTQYF; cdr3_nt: TGCGCCAGCAGCCCGGGACAGGAGACCACAGATACGCAGTATTTT
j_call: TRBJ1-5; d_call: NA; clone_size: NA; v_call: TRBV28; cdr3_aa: CASSPNPGLGNQPQHF; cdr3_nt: TGTGCCAGCAGCCCCAACCCCGGGTTGGGCAATCAGCCCCAGCATTTT
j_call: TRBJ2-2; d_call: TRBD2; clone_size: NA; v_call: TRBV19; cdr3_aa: CASSVTGTSGTGELFF; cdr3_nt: TGTGCCAGTAGTGTGACCGGGACTAGCGGGACCGGGGAGCTGTTTTTT
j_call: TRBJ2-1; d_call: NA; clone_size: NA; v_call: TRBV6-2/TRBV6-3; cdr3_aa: CASSQISGSVFF; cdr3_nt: TGTGCCAGCAGCCAGATCAGCGGTTCTGTGTTCTTC
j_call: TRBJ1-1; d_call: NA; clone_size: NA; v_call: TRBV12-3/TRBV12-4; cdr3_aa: CASSLSGVPEAFF; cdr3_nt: TGTGCCAGCAGTTTGTCGGGGGTGCCTGAAGCTTTCTTT
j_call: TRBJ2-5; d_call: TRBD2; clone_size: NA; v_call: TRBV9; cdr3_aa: CASSPQAGDEETQYF; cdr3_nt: TGTGCCAGCAGCCCGCAAGCGGGAGACGAGGAGACCCAGTACTTC
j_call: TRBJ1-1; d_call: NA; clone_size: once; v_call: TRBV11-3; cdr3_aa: CASSLGYLNTEAFF; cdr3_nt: TGTGCCAGCAGCTTGGGTTATTTGAACACTGAAGCTTTCTTT
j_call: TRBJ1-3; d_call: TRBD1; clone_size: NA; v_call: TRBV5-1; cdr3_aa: CASSLTGGNTIYF; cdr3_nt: TGCGCCAGCAGCTTGACAGGGGGGAACACCATATATTTT
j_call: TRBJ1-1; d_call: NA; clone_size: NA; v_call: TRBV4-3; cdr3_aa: CASAGEQNTEAFF; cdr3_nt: TGCGCCAGCGCCGGGGAGCAGAACACTGAAGCTTTCTTT
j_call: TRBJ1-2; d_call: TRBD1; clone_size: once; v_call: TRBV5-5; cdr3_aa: CASSSTGGLYGYTF; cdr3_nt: TGTGCCAGCAGCAGCACAGGGGGCTTGTATGGCTACACCTTC
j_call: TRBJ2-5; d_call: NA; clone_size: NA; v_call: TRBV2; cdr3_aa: CASSLQVETQYF; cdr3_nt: TGTGCCAGCTCGCTGCAGGTCGAGACCCAGTACTTC
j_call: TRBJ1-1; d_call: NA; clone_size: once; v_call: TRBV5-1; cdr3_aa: CASSLEANTEAFF; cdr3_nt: TGCGCCAGCAGCTTGGAAGCGAACACTGAAGCTTTCTTT
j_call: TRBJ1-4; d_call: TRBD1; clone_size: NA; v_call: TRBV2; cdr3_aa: CASSDYGTGAEKLFF; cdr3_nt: TGTGCCAGCAGTGATTATGGGACAGGGGCTGAAAAACTGTTTTTT
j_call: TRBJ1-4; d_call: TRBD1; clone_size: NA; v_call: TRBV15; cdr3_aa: CATSKGQGPNEKLFF; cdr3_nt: TGTGCCACCAGCAAAGGACAGGGACCTAATGAAAAACTGTTTTTT
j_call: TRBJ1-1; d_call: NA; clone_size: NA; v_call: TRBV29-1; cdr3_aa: CVGQNTEAFF; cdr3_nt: TGCGTCGGGCAGAACACTGAAGCTTTCTTT
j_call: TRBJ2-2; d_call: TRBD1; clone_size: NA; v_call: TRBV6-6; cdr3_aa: CASSRGTGVPGELFF; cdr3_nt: TGTGCCAGCAGCCGCGGGACAGGGGTTCCCGGGGAGCTGTTTTTT
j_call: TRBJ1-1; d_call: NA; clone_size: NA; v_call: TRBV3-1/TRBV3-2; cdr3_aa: CASSPGVFTEAFF; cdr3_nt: TGTGCCAGCAGCCCGGGGGTGTTTACTGAAGCTTTCTTT
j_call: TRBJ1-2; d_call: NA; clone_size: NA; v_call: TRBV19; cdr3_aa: CASSFWVGGHLNYGYTF; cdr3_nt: TGTGCCAGTAGTTTTTGGGTTGGAGGGCACCTTAACTATGGCTACACCTTC
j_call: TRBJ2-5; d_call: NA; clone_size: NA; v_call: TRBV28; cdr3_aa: CASSLGRAYQETQYF; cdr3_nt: TGTGCCAGCAGTTTGGGGCGGGCGTATCAAGAGACCCAGTACTTC
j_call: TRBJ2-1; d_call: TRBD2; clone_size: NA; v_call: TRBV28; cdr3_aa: CASSLSGRGEFF; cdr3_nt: TGTGCCAGCAGTTTATCGGGGAGGGGAGAGTTCTTC
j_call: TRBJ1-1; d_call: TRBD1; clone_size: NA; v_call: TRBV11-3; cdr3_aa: CASSSTLDRGKMNTEAFF; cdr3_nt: TGTGCCAGCAGCTCGACGCTGGACAGGGGTAAAATGAACACTGAAGCTTTCTTT
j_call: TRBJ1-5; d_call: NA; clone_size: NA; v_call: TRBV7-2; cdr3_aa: CASSFTREQPQHF; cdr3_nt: TGTGCCAGCAGCTTTACCAGGGAACAGCCCCAGCATTTT